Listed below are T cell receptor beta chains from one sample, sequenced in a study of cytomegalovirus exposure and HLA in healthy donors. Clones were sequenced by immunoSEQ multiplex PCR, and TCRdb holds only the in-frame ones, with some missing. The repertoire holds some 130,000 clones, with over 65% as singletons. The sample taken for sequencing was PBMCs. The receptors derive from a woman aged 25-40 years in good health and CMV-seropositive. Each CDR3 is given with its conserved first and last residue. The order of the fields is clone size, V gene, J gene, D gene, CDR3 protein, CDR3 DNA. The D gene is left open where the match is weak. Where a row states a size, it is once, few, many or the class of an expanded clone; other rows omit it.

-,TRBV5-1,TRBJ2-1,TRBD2,CASSRASGGVYNEQFF,TGCGCCAGCAGCCGGGCTAGCGGGGGGGTCTACAATGAGCAGTTCTTC
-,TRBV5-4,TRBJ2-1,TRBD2,CASSQGLEGGEQFF,TGTGCCAGCAGCCAGGGACTAGAAGGGGGTGAGCAGTTCTTC
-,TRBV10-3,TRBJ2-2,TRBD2,CAISATSGGADTGELFF,TGTGCCATCAGTGCGACTAGCGGGGGGGCCGACACCGGGGAGCTGTTTTTT
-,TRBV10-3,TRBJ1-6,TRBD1,CAISVDRDRPLHF,TGTGCCATCAGTGTGGACAGGGACCGGCCCCTCCACTTT
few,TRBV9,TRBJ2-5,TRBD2,CASSVLGSGGAETQYF,TGTGCCAGCAGCGTACTCGGTAGCGGGGGGGCGGAGACCCAGTACTTC
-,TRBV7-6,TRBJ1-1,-,CASSLAGAVNTEAFF,TGTGCCAGCAGCTTAGCTGGGGCCGTGAACACTGAAGCTTTCTTT
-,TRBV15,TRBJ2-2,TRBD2,CATSPDPMTSRTGELFF,TGTGCCACCAGCCCCGACCCCATGACTAGCCGCACCGGGGAGCTGTTTTTT
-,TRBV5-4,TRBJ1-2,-,CASSLEQPSGGYTF,TGTGCCAGCAGCTTGGAACAGCCTTCTGGGGGCTACACCTTC
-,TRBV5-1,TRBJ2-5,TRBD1,CASSLNTFGTVNWGQYF,TGCGCCAGCAGCTTGAATACGTTCGGGACAGTAAATTGGGGGCAGTACTTC
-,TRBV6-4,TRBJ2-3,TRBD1,CASSLRTGDTQYF,TGTGCCAGCAGCCTGAGGACAGGAGATACGCAGTATTTT
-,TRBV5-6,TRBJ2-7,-,CASSKRDKSYEQYF,TGTGCCAGCAGCAAGAGAGACAAGTCCTACGAGCAGTACTTC
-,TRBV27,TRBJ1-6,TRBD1,CASSRTGGTGASPLHF,TGTGCCAGCAGCAGGACAGGGGGCACTGGGGCTTCACCCCTCCACTTT
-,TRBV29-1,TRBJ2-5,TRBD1,CSVEVTGSVKGTQYF,TGCAGCGTTGAAGTGACAGGGTCCGTCAAAGGGACCCAGTACTTC
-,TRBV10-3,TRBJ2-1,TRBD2,CATAASGGLNEQFF,TGTGCCACGGCCGCTAGCGGGGGACTCAATGAGCAGTTCTTC
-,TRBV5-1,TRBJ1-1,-,CASRNPGNTEAFF,TGCGCCAGCAGGAATCCGGGGAACACTGAAGCTTTCTTT
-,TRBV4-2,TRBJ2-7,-,CASSQDSSYEQYF,TGTGCCAGCAGCCAAGATTCCTCTTACGAGCAGTACTTC
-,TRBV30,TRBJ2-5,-,CAWRTYQETQYF,TGTGCCTGGCGGACATATCAAGAGACCCAGTACTTC
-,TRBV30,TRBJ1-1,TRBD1,CAWSHGQGTSLFMNTEAFF,TGTGCCTGGAGCCATGGACAGGGAACCTCCCTGTTCATGAACACTGAAGCTTTCTTT
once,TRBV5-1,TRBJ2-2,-,CASSSGHANTGELFF,TGCGCCAGCAGCTCCGGACACGCCAACACCGGGGAGCTGTTTTTT
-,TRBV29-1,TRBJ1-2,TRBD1,CSALGGQGGIGYTF,TGCAGCGCCCTAGGGGGCCAGGGTGGAATCGGCTACACCTTC
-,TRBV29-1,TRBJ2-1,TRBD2,CSVVSGGAVGEQFF,TGCAGCGTTGTAAGCGGGGGGGCCGTCGGGGAGCAGTTCTTC
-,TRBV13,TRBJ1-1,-,CASSLSLNTEAFF,TGTGCCAGCAGCTTATCGTTGAACACTGAAGCTTTCTTT
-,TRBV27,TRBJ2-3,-,CASSSRHPPSTDTQYF,TGTGCCAGCAGTTCGCGTCACCCGCCGAGCACAGATACGCAGTATTTT
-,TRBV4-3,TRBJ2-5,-,CASSQERSQETQYF,TGCGCCAGCAGCCAAGAACGCAGCCAAGAGACCCAGTACTTC
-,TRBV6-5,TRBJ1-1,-,CASSPRSGNTEAFF,TGTGCCAGCAGCCCTCGGTCAGGGAACACTGAAGCTTTCTTT
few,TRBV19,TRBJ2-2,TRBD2,CASRWGGSGELFF,TGTGCCAGTAGATGGGGGGGTTCCGGGGAGCTGTTTTTT
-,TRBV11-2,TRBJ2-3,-,CASSPKPLERSTDTQYF,TGTGCCAGCAGCCCGAAGCCGTTGGAGCGGAGCACAGATACGCAGTATTTT
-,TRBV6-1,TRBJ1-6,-,CASSPLGRPLHF,TGTGCCAGCAGCCCCCTGGGGCGGCCCCTCCACTTT
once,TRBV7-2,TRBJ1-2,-,CASSPDSNYGYTF,TGTGCCAGCAGCCCAGACAGTAACTATGGCTACACCTTC
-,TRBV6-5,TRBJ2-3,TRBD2,CASSYGAGGPTDTQYF,TGTGCCAGCAGTTACGGGGCGGGGGGACCCACAGATACGCAGTATTTT
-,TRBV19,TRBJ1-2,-,CASSKGPSPTAGYTF,TGTGCCAGTAGTAAAGGCCCAAGTCCGACAGCTGGCTACACCTTC
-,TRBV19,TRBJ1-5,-,CASSIVRGQPQHF,TGTGCCAGTAGTATAGTGCGGGGGCAGCCCCAGCATTTT
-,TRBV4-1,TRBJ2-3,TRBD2,CASSPSGGRNTDTQYF,TGCGCCAGCAGCCCAAGCGGGGGACGAAACACAGATACGCAGTATTTT
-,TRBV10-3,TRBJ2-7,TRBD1,CAISSRGPGEQYF,TGTGCCATCTCATCCAGGGGGCCTGGGGAGCAGTACTTC
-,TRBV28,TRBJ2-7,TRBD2,CASSLDGSGVGEQYF,TGTGCCAGCAGTTTAGATGGTAGCGGGGTGGGCGAGCAGTACTTC
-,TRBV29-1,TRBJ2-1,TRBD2,CSVDWDLAGGGNEQFF,TGCAGCGTTGATTGGGACCTAGCGGGGGGGGGCAATGAGCAGTTCTTC
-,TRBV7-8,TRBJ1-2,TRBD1,CASSNYRGGNYGYTF,TGTGCCAGCAGCAATTACAGGGGGGGTAACTATGGCTACACCTTC
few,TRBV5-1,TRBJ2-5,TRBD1,CASSLETGWETQYF,TGCGCCAGCAGCTTGGAGACAGGGTGGGAGACCCAGTACTTC
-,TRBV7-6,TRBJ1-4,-,CASSSPGGEKLFF,TGTGCCAGCAGCTCGCCCGGGGGTGAAAAACTGTTTTTT
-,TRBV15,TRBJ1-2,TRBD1,CATSRDRDSWGGYTF,TGTGCCACCAGCAGAGATAGGGACAGCTGGGGAGGCTACACCTTC